This section outlines one T cell receptor (beta chain) sequence together with its context. This specimen comes from a study of blood T cell repertoires in COVID-19. Overall study context: The study drew acute and convalescent COVID-19 samples from the United States, Italy and Spain.

Trimming shortened V by 4 bases and J by 8 bases, and 12 bases separated the two germline ends. CDR3 size: 12 residues. The germline gives CDR1 SGHDT, CDR2 YYEEEE. Living in 24 US areas, the participants were between roughly 18 and 90 years of age. In the source study's methods: Estimation of nucleated cell counts relied on the amplification of reference gene primers. Assay used: immunoSEQ multiplex PCR; TCRdb lists only in-frame clones, some missing. V, J and clone size reflect that table, while D and trimming were determined from the DNA. In the table there are 200,000 to 300,000 clones, 70% to 90% of which are singletons.

The receptor's source is a woman aged 35 to 49 with acute COVID-19. Sequencing used PBMCs or T cells enriched from blood (not recorded which). This sequence joins TRBV5-6 and TRBJ1-2; no clear D. Here the CDR3 DNA reads TGTGCCAGCAGCCCCGGTCCTATCGGCTACACCTTC. Translation: CASSPGPIGYTF.